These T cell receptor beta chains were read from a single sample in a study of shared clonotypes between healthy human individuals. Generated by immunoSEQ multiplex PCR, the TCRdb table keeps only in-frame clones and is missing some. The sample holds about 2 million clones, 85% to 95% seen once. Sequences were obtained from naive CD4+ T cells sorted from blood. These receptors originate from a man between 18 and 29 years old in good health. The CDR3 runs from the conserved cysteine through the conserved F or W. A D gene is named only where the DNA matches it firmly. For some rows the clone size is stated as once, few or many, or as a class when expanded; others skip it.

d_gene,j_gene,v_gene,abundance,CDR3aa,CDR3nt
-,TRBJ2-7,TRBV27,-,CASSSTASYEQYF,TGTGCCAGCAGTTCTACAGCCTCCTACGAGCAGTACTTC
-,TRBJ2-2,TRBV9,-,CASSVGTHTGELFF,TGTGCCAGCAGCGTAGGGACACACACCGGGGAGCTGTTTTTT
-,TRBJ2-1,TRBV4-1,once,CASSPSSYNEQFF,TGCGCCAGCAGCCCCAGCTCCTACAATGAGCAGTTCTTC
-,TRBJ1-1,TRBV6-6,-,CASSSTRGTEAFF,TGTGCCAGCAGTTCCACTCGTGGCACTGAAGCTTTCTTT
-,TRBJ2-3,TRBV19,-,CATSSTDTQYF,TGTGCCACCAGCAGCACAGATACGCAGTATTTT
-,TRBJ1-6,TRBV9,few,CASSVWSDAPLHF,TGTGCCAGCAGCGTATGGTCCGACGCGCCCCTCCACTTT
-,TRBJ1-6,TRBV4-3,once,CASSQDHFRGRVSPLHF,TGCGCCAGCAGCCAAGATCATTTCAGAGGGCGCGTTTCACCCCTCCACTTT
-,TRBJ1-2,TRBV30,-,CAWRSRGGSYTF,TGTGCCTGGAGGAGCCGAGGGGGGAGCTACACCTTC
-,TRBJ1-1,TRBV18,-,CASSPIGNTDTEAFF,TGTGCCAGCTCGCCTATCGGGAACACAGACACTGAAGCTTTCTTT
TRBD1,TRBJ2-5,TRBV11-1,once,CASTPKGDRGVETQYF,TGTGCCAGCACCCCGAAGGGGGACAGGGGGGTGGAGACCCAGTACTTC
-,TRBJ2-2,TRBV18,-,CASSPFVGPGELFF,TGTGCCAGCTCACCGTTCGTCGGCCCCGGGGAGCTGTTTTTT
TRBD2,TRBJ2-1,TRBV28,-,CASSPSGTIYNEQFF,TGTGCCAGCAGTCCTTCCGGGACTATTTACAATGAGCAGTTCTTC
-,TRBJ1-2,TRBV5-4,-,CASSYFDRPLSGYTF,TGTGCCAGCAGCTATTTCGACAGGCCTCTCTCTGGCTACACCTTC
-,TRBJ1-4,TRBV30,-,CAWKGGGEKLFF,TGTGCCTGGAAAGGGGGAGGGGAAAAACTGTTTTTT
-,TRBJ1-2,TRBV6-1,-,CASSSRVESHGYTF,TGTGCCAGCAGTTCCAGGGTCGAGAGTCATGGCTACACCTTC
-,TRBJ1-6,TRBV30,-,CAWTGISGSPLHF,TGTGCCTGGACTGGGATATCCGGTTCACCCCTCCACTTT
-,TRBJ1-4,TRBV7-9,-,CASSPSGEKLFF,TGTGCCAGCAGCCCCTCAGGGGAAAAACTGTTTTTT
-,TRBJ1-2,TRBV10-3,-,CATNREDNYGYTF,TGTGCCACCAACCGGGAGGATAACTATGGCTACACCTTC
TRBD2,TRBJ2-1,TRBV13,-,CASSHPSGSSYNEQFF,TGTGCCAGCAGCCACCCAAGCGGGAGCTCCTACAATGAGCAGTTCTTC
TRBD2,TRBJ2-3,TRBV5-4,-,CASSPKGAGVKMDTQYF,TGTGCCAGCAGCCCCAAAGGGGCGGGGGTCAAGATGGATACGCAGTATTTT
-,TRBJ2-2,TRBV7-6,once,CASSRTGSTGELFF,TGTGCCAGCAGCCGAACAGGGTCCACCGGGGAGCTGTTTTTT
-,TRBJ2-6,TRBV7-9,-,CASSLGSFSGANVLTF,TGTGCCAGCAGCTTAGGCTCCTTCTCTGGGGCCAACGTCCTGACTTTC
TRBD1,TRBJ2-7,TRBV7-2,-,CASSLAPTGPTKDEQYF,TGTGCCAGCAGCTTAGCGCCGACAGGGCCTACGAAGGACGAGCAGTACTTC
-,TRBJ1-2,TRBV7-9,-,CASSLDSRNYGYTF,TGTGCCAGCAGCTTAGACAGCCGCAACTATGGCTACACCTTC
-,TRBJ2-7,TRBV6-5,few,CASTRRLNSYEQYF,TGTGCCAGCACCCGCAGGTTAAACTCCTACGAGCAGTACTTC
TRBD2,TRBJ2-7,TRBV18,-,CASSFQREGLEQYF,TGTGCCAGCTCATTTCAGCGGGAGGGTCTCGAGCAGTACTTC
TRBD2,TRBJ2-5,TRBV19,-,CASSISGISGGAYETQYF,TGTGCCAGTAGTATCTCAGGGATTAGCGGGGGGGCCTACGAGACCCAGTACTTC
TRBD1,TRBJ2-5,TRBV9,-,CASSQTGGGETQYF,TGTGCCAGCAGCCAGACAGGGGGCGGAGAGACCCAGTACTTC
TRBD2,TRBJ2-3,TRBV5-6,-,CASSPSERGADTQYF,TGTGCCAGCAGCCCCAGCGAGCGGGGCGCAGATACGCAGTATTTT
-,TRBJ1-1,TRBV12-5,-,CASGKDRAMNTEAFF,TGTGCTAGTGGAAAGGACCGAGCTATGAACACTGAAGCTTTCTTT
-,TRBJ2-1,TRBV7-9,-,CASREQGTGNEQFF,TGTGCCAGCAGGGAACAGGGTACAGGGAATGAGCAGTTCTTC
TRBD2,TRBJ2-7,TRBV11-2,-,CASSSLAGAHEQYF,TGTGCCAGCAGCTCGCTAGCGGGAGCCCACGAGCAGTACTTC
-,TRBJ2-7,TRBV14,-,CASSQEGSDEQYF,TGTGCCAGCAGCCAAGAGGGGTCAGACGAGCAGTACTTC
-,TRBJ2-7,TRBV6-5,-,CASSRGGYEQYF,TGTGCCAGCAGCCGAGGGGGTTACGAGCAGTACTTC
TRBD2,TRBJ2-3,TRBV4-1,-,CASSRLAGATDTQYF,TGCGCCAGCAGCCGACTAGCCGGGGCCACAGATACGCAGTATTTT
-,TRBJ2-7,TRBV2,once,CASSEAGWEQYF,TGTGCCAGCAGTGAGGCGGGGTGGGAGCAGTACTTC
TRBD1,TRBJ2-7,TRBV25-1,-,CASSDPSGQLYEQYF,TGTGCCAGCAGCGATCCCTCGGGACAGCTCTACGAGCAGTACTTC